This is a list of T cell receptor beta chains from one sample in a study of regulatory T cells in long-lasting Graves disease. TCRdb reprocessed the multiplex PCR reads with MiXCR, giving one entry per CDR3 protein. The sample records about 330,000 distinct CDR3 sequences, about 17% being singletons. These data were likewise used in another study, on T cells in Graves' hyperthyroidism and ophthalmopathy.

Sequencing was performed on peripheral blood mononuclear cells (PBMCs), taken at new diagnosis, from a patient treated with antithyroid drugs. The receptors stem from a woman between 18 and 30 years old with Graves disease. Each CDR3 is given with its conserved first and last residue. The D gene is left open where the match is weak. Size tells how often a clone was seen (once, few, many) or the class of an expanded clone, and some rows leave it out.

j_call: TRBJ2-1
clone_size: many
d_call: TRBD2
v_call: TRBV5-6
cdr3_aa: CASSLTSGGLLSYNEQFF
cdr3_nt: TGTGCCAGCAGCTTAACTAGCGGGGGGCTACTCTCCTACAATGAGCAGTTCTTC

j_call: TRBJ2-7
clone_size: many
d_call: TRBD2
v_call: TRBV5-1
cdr3_aa: CASGSGLTSLYF
cdr3_nt: TGCGCCAGCGGCTCGGGACTAACTAGTCTGTACTTC

j_call: TRBJ1-6
clone_size: -
d_call: -
v_call: TRBV10-3
cdr3_aa: CAISGAGPTGGSPLHF
cdr3_nt: TGTGCCATCAGTGGCGCCGGACCAACAGGAGGTTCACCCCTCCACTTT

j_call: TRBJ2-2
clone_size: many
d_call: -
v_call: TRBV2
cdr3_aa: CASSQGGGELFF
cdr3_nt: TGTGCCAGCAGTCAAGGTGGAGGGGAGCTGTTTTTT

j_call: TRBJ2-1
clone_size: few
d_call: -
v_call: TRBV12-3/TRBV12-4
cdr3_aa: CASSWTPYNEQFF
cdr3_nt: TGTGCCAGCAGTTGGACACCCTACAATGAGCAGTTCTTC

j_call: TRBJ2-2
clone_size: -
d_call: -
v_call: TRBV28
cdr3_aa: CASKRGQNTGELFF
cdr3_nt: TGTGCCAGCAAACGGGGGCAGAACACCGGGGAGCTGTTTTTT

j_call: TRBJ1-5
clone_size: many
d_call: -
v_call: TRBV20-1
cdr3_aa: CSPKRTDNQPQHF
cdr3_nt: TGCAGTCCTAAAAGGACAGACAATCAGCCCCAGCATTTT

j_call: TRBJ2-1
clone_size: many
d_call: -
v_call: TRBV3-1
cdr3_aa: CASSQAKAYNEQFF
cdr3_nt: TGTGCCAGCAGCCAAGCCAAAGCCTACAATGAGCAGTTCTTC

j_call: TRBJ1-3
clone_size: -
d_call: -
v_call: TRBV7-3
cdr3_aa: CASSIGGNTIYF
cdr3_nt: TGTGCCAGCAGCATCGGGGGAAACACCATATATTTT

j_call: TRBJ2-3
clone_size: -
d_call: -
v_call: TRBV6-1
cdr3_aa: CASRRGDSRSRDTQYF
cdr3_nt: TGTGCCAGCAGACGAGGGGACTCCCGTTCTCGGGATACGCAGTATTTT

j_call: TRBJ2-1
clone_size: many
d_call: TRBD2
v_call: TRBV5-8
cdr3_aa: CASSLGVAGVSYNEQFF
cdr3_nt: TGTGCCAGCAGCTTGGGGGTAGCGGGAGTGTCCTACAATGAGCAGTTCTTC

j_call: TRBJ2-1
clone_size: -
d_call: TRBD1
v_call: TRBV5-1
cdr3_aa: CASSRLQGGNYNEQFF
cdr3_nt: TGTGCCAGCAGCCGCTTACAGGGGGGAAACTACAATGAGCAGTTCTTC

j_call: TRBJ1-2
clone_size: many
d_call: TRBD1
v_call: TRBV12-3/TRBV12-4
cdr3_aa: CASSFGTGPPNYGYTF
cdr3_nt: TGTGCCAGCAGTTTTGGGACAGGGCCACCTAACTATGGCTACACCTTC

j_call: TRBJ2-3
clone_size: -
d_call: -
v_call: TRBV27
cdr3_aa: CASQGPWQYF
cdr3_nt: TGTGCCAGCCAGGGCCCATGGCAGTATTTT

j_call: TRBJ2-1
clone_size: many
d_call: TRBD2
v_call: TRBV9
cdr3_aa: CASSSTTSGGPSSYNEQFF
cdr3_nt: TGTGCCAGCAGCTCGACGACTAGCGGGGGGCCGAGCTCCTACAATGAGCAGTTCTTC

j_call: TRBJ2-7
clone_size: many
d_call: TRBD1
v_call: TRBV20-1
cdr3_aa: CSARDWGSGQGVEQYF
cdr3_nt: TGCAGTGCTAGAGATTGGGGCTCGGGACAGGGGGTCGAGCAGTACTTC

j_call: TRBJ2-1
clone_size: many
d_call: TRBD2
v_call: TRBV2
cdr3_aa: CARAGTSGISKYSSYNEQFF
cdr3_nt: TGTGCCAGAGCCGGGACTAGCGGTATCTCGAAGTATAGCTCCTACAATGAGCAGTTCTTC

j_call: TRBJ2-1
clone_size: many
d_call: -
v_call: TRBV7-6
cdr3_aa: CASSSVGPYNEQFF
cdr3_nt: TGTGCCAGCAGCTCGGTAGGGCCATACAATGAGCAGTTCTTC

j_call: TRBJ1-6
clone_size: -
d_call: -
v_call: TRBV9
cdr3_aa: CASSVAAGLSPLHF
cdr3_nt: TGTGCCAGCAGCGTAGCGGCAGGGCTTTCACCCCTCCACTTT

j_call: TRBJ1-1
clone_size: many
d_call: -
v_call: TRBV20-1
cdr3_aa: CSARFSTEAFF
cdr3_nt: TGCAGTGCTAGGTTCAGCACTGAAGCTTTCTTT

j_call: TRBJ2-7
clone_size: many
d_call: -
v_call: TRBV7-2
cdr3_aa: CASSRTASYEQYF
cdr3_nt: TGTGCCAGCAGCAGGACAGCGTCCTACGAGCAGTACTTC

j_call: TRBJ2-7
clone_size: many
d_call: -
v_call: TRBV28
cdr3_aa: CASRLSQGSYEQYF
cdr3_nt: TGTGCCAGCCGGCTATCCCAGGGTTCCTACGAGCAGTACTTC

j_call: TRBJ2-1
clone_size: many
d_call: TRBD2
v_call: TRBV5-1
cdr3_aa: CASSGAGGPGGHNEQFF
cdr3_nt: TGCGCCAGCAGCGGAGCGGGGGGGCCGGGGGGCCACAATGAGCAGTTCTTC

j_call: TRBJ1-1
clone_size: few
d_call: TRBD1
v_call: TRBV7-2
cdr3_aa: CASSQGDGAFF
cdr3_nt: TGTGCCAGCAGCCAGGGGGATGGCGCTTTCTTT

j_call: TRBJ2-3
clone_size: -
d_call: -
v_call: TRBV20-1
cdr3_aa: CSARAQTSSFTDTQYF
cdr3_nt: TGCAGTGCTAGAGCTCAAACATCCTCCTTCACAGATACGCAGTATTTT

j_call: TRBJ2-5
clone_size: few
d_call: TRBD2
v_call: TRBV5-1
cdr3_aa: CASRSTGTIQETQYF
cdr3_nt: TGCGCCAGCAGGTCGACCGGGACTATACAAGAGACCCAGTACTTC